This entry describes one T cell receptor (beta chain). The antigen remains unidentified. This sample is part of a study of neoadjuvant anti-PD-1 for oral cavity cancer. Study as a whole: Around day 43, patients without progression received a fourth nivolumab dose before surgery.

V was shortened by 4 bases and J by 12 bases, with 22 bases between the two germline ends. The CDR3 has 15 amino acids. The germline gives CDR1 SGHAT, CDR2 FQNNGV. Time point meaning: after neoadjuvant nivolumab, at surgical resection. Patients were newly diagnosed with stage II-IVA oral cavity squamous cell carcinoma without prior systemic or radiation treatment. Study-level results: Higher pretreatment Treg/Th17 ratios tracked higher pretreatment blood clonality.

Using immunoSEQ multiplex PCR, the repertoire was profiled, and TCRdb retains in-frame clones only, with some absent. The data contain over 25,000 clones, roughly 85% of them seen just once; the ten biggest clones take up almost 3.5%. The receptor's source is a person aged 40 to 85 with oral cavity squamous cell carcinoma. Specimen: PBMCs, collected after nivolumab (anti-PD-1) treatment. J is TRBJ2-1 and V is TRBV11-2, with a weak D call TRBD1 (5 bases). CDR3 in DNA: TGTGCCAGCAGCTCAACGGTAGGGGTCCTTAGGTTGCAGTTCTTC. It specifies CASSSTVGVLRLQFF.